The 12 T cell receptor beta chains below come from one sample, sequenced in a study of post-analysis software for immune sequencing data. Whole-study findings and limits: TRBV5-6, TRBV5-1 and TRBV20-1 were among about 5 TRBV segments more frequent in patients than controls.

No antigens are known for them. Carried by the TCR beta cDNA libraries were unique molecular identifiers. TCRdb independently ran MiXCR on the PCR reads; one entry per CDR3 protein. The table records hundreds of thousands of distinct CDR3 sequences, more than 50% of them present only once. Sequenced input: blood. Receptors were obtained from a girl aged 2-10 years with multiple sclerosis.

This chain uses TRBV14 with TRBJ2-3; the D call may be TRBD1 or TRBD2 (7 bases each). This CDR3 has 14 amino acids. V dropped 4 bases and J dropped 4 bases, with 12 bases sitting between them. CDR1 and CDR2 (germline): SGHDN, FVKESK. This chain's CDR3 is CASSPRGGPDTQYF. The CDR3 nucleotides read TGTGCCAGCAGCCCCAGGGGGGGCCCAGATACGCAGTATTTT. Full variable domain (outside the CDR3, taken from reference TRBV14 and TRBJ2-3): EAGVTQFPSHSVIEKGQTVTLRCDPISGHDNLYWYRRVMGKEIKFLLHFVKESKQDESGMPNNRFLAERTGGTYSTLKVQPAELEDSGVYFCASSPRGGPDTQYFGPGTRLTVL.

The chain recombines TRBV5-5 with TRBJ2-1; the match to TRBD1 covers 8 bases. Germline V lookup: CDR1 SGHKS, CDR2 YYEKEE (reference sequence). This CDR3 is 15 amino acids long. Losses at the gene ends were 5 bases for V and 10 bases for J; bases not matched to a gene: 14. In DNA form, the CDR3 reads TGTGCCAGCAGACTTTCGACAGGGGTGATTGGGGAGCAGTTCTTC. Translation: CASRLSTGVIGEQFF.

The rearrangement uses TRBV29-1 and TRBJ1-2, with a weak D call TRBD1 (6 bases). Germline V gene sequence: CDR1 SQVTM, CDR2 ANQGSEA. This CDR3 is 13 amino acids long. Trimming cost V 7 bases and J 0 bases, with 12 bases left between them. The CDR3 region has the DNA TGCAGCGCCAAACAGGGAGCTAACTATGGCTACACCTTC. Protein sequence: CSAKQGANYGYTF.

This clonotype turned up a few times. J is TRBJ2-1 and V is TRBV9, with D tentatively TRBD2 (6 bases). There are 14 residues in the CDR3. V was cut by 3 bases and J by 8 bases, with 15 bases left in between. Germline V lookup: CDR1 SGDLS, CDR2 YYNGEE. The CDR3 loop is CASSGRLVHDEQFF. In DNA form, the CDR3 reads TGTGCCAGCAGCGGAAGACTAGTTCACGATGAGCAGTTCTTC.

This sequence joins TRBV4-1 and TRBJ2-1; maybe TRBD2 (5 bases). This CDR3 is built from 14 residues. Trimming took off 5 bases at V and 9 bases at J, with 17 bases between the two ends. The germline CDR1 and CDR2 sequences are MGHRA and YSYEKL. The DNA of the CDR3 is TGCGCCAGCAGCTCAGTAGCGCTTACACTTGAGCAGTTCTTC. It specifies CASSSVALTLEQFF.

In DNA form, the CDR3 reads TGCGCCAGCAGCTTCCGGGACAGGGGAAGGAATGAGCAGTACTTC. Its protein product is CASSFRDRGRNEQYF. J is TRBJ2-5 and V is TRBV5-1; 10 bases align to TRBD1. Germline CDR1 and CDR2: SGHRS and YFSETQ. The CDR3 runs to 15 residues. With V trimmed by 2 bases and J by 11 bases, 12 bases remained unmatched.

This clonotype was seen only once. This sequence joins TRBV21-1 and TRBJ1-2. TRBV21-1 is classified as a pseudogene. The CDR3 length is 16 residues. The CDR3 loop reads CASSKPGGEANYGYTF. DNA of the CDR3: TGTGCCAGCAGCAAACCGGGCGGCGAAGCTAACTATGGCTACACCTTC.

This chain links TRBV20-1 with TRBJ2-3, with 8 positions matching TRBD1. The CDR3 covers 15 residues. Germline CDR1 is DFQATT and CDR2 is SNEGSKA (reference sequence). V dropped 6 bases and J dropped 2; count of bases not matched to a gene: 10. The CDR3 nucleotides are TGCAGTGCCATACCGGGACAGGATAACACAGATACGCAGTATTTT. It yields the protein CSAIPGQDNTDTQYF.

Here the CDR3 reads CASSVTKALQQYF. The CDR3 coding sequence is TGTGCCAGCAGTGTTACAAAGGCCCTCCAGCAGTACTTC. V usage is TRBV25-1 and J usage is TRBJ2-4, with D unresolved. The CDR3 is 13 amino acids. Trimming shortened V by 4 bases and J by 13 bases, and 17 bases separated the two germline ends. The germline V gene has CDR1 MGHDK and CDR2 SYGVNS.

The chain joins TRBV9 to TRBJ2-4, with D possibly TRBD1 on 6 matching bases. The germline V and J ends were trimmed by 7 bases and 9 bases, with 20 bases remaining between them. The CDR3 loop spans 14 amino acids. Germline V lookup: CDR1 SGDLS, CDR2 YYNGEE. CDR3 DNA: TGTGCCAGCGCGAAAGGGGGAGTAGGAGCCATTCAGTACTTC. Encoded protein: CASAKGGVGAIQYF.

J is TRBJ2-5 and V is TRBV6-1, with TRBD1 as a possible D gene (7 bases). The CDR3 sequence is 15 residues long. Trimming removed 8 bases from V and 7 bases from J, with 23 bases in between. Germline CDR1 MNHNS, CDR2 SASEGT. CDR3 protein: CASGTPDREDWTQYF. CDR3 sequence (DNA): TGTGCCAGCGGGACCCCCGACAGGGAGGATTGGACCCAGTACTTC.

The chain couples TRBV15 to TRBJ1-1, with D unclear. The germline V gene encodes CDR1 LNHNV and CDR2 YYDKDF (reference sequence). The CDR3 is 16 amino acids. Trimming left V 0 bases short and J 6 bases short, with 17 bases between. CDR3 DNA: TGTGCCACCAGCAGAGAACATCTCGGGAGGCATCCTGAAGCTTTCTTT. Amino acids: CATSREHLGRHPEAFF.